Following are 30 T cell receptor beta chains from one sample sequenced in a study of T cells after yellow fever vaccination. TCRdb redid the calling of the 5' RACE reads with MiXCR, one entry per CDR3 protein. Among 450,000 to 650,000 distinct CDR3 sequences listed, 20% to 25% were seen once. Sequencing was performed on PBMCs, taken around 3 weeks after the first yellow fever vaccination. These receptors were collected from a man in his late teens or twenties who received the YFV17D yellow fever vaccine.

This rearrangement joins TRBV10-1 to TRBJ2-5; 9 nucleotides align to TRBD1. V shed 3 bases, J shed 3 bases, and the junction held 8 bases outside the gene matches. Germline lookup yields CDR1 WNHNN and CDR2 SYGVQD (reference sequence). The CDR3 has 16 residues. The CDR3 loop is CASSDSGTGKEETQYF. CDR3 coding DNA: TGCGCCAGCAGTGATTCCGGGACAGGGAAGGAAGAGACCCAGTACTTC.

V usage is TRBV11-2 and J usage is TRBJ1-1; 8 bases line up with TRBD1. In germline, CDR1 is SGHAT, CDR2 FQNNGV. This CDR3 is 15 amino acids long. After removal of 0 bases from V and 5 bases from J, the junction contained 5 bases not matched to a gene. CDR3 sequence: CASSLEVTGATEAFF. The CDR3 nucleotides read TGTGCCAGCAGCTTAGAGGTGACAGGGGCGACTGAAGCTTTCTTT.

The rearrangement uses TRBV28 and TRBJ1-2; perhaps TRBD1 as D (6 bases). In germline, CDR1 is MDHEN, CDR2 SYDVKM. Trimming took 6 bases from V and 6 from J, leaving 11 bases between them. This CDR3 comprises 12 residues. CDR3 region: CASRTGMDGYTF. The CDR3, as DNA: TGTGCCAGCAGAACAGGGATGGATGGCTACACCTTC.

This clonotype was detected ten times or more. Germline and junction disagree at one end, which may indicate a read error. The V gene is TRBV18, the J gene TRBJ2-7, with 7 bases fitting TRBD1. Germline V gives CDR1 KGHSH, CDR2 LQKENI. CDR3 length: 12 residues. The CDR3 sequence is CASSPQGDEQYF. CDR3 coding DNA: TGCGCCAGCAGCCCCCAGGGGGACGAGCAGTACTTC.

The chain is built from TRBV9 and TRBJ2-3; D is ambiguous. V lost 3 bases and J 3 bases, leaving 11 bases between the germline ends. Germline V gives CDR1 SGDLS, CDR2 YYNGEE. This CDR3 is built from 14 residues. The CDR3 DNA sequence: TGTGCCAGCAGCGGTGCAATCGGGACAGATACGCAGTATTTT. Translating gives CASSGAIGTDTQYF.

The chain recombines TRBV6-2 or TRBV6-3 with TRBJ2-7, with no clear D. V lost 7 bases and J 0 bases, leaving 16 bases between the germline ends. The V gene's germline CDR1 is MNHEY and CDR2 SVGEGT. The CDR3 loop spans 15 amino acids. The CDR3 spells CASISTVYSSYEQYF. Here the CDR3 DNA reads TGTGCCAGCATCTCAACAGTGTACAGCTCCTACGAGCAGTACTTC.

The chain couples TRBV7-9 to TRBJ2-7; possibly TRBD1 for D (6 bases). The CDR3 is made up of 15 amino acids. Looked up from germline, CDR1 is SEHNR and CDR2 is FQNEAQ (reference sequence). Trimming removed 5 bases from V and 2 bases from J, with 16 bases in between. The CDR3 reads CASSAGQNPTYEQYV. The CDR3 DNA follows: TGTGCCAGCAGCGCCGGACAGAACCCAACCTACGAGCAGTACGTC.

In this sample, this clonotype turned up many times. The chain couples TRBV20-1 to TRBJ2-5, with 7 bases matching TRBD2. J lost 3 bases, V lost 7 bases, and 2 bases had no gene match. The CDR3 consists of 11 residues. CDR1 is DFQATT, CDR2 SNEGSKA, per germline (reference sequence). CDR3 coding DNA: TGCAGTGTCCGGGGGGAAGAGACCCAGTACTTC. It encodes CSVRGEETQYF.

This clonotype has a handful of counts. Germline and junction disagree at one end, which may indicate a read error. The V call is TRBV5-1, the J call TRBJ2-5; perhaps TRBD2 as D (5 bases). The germline V gene encodes CDR1 SGHRS and CDR2 YFSETQ. The CDR3 length is 13 residues. As DNA, the CDR3 is TGCGCTAGCAGCTTCGAGGGATGGGAGACCCAGTACTTC. Protein product: CASSFEGWETQYF.

This rearrangement joins TRBV5-6 to TRBJ2-7, with a tentative D call TRBD1 (6 bases). V lost 3 bases and J 3 bases, leaving 13 bases between the germline ends. The CDR3 is made up of 14 amino acids. Per the germline V gene, CDR1 is SGHDT and CDR2 is YYEEEE. The CDR3 DNA follows: TGTGCCAGCAGCTACGGATTACAGGGCTACGAGCAGTACTTC. Encoded protein: CASSYGLQGYEQYF.

The CDR3 nucleotides are TGCGCCAGCACCGTACAGGGGAAAGAGACCCAGTACTTC. It yields the protein CASTVQGKETQYF. J is TRBJ2-5 and V is TRBV5-1, with 7 bases lining up with TRBD1. With V trimmed by 6 bases and J by 3 bases, 5 bases remained unmatched. Germline CDR1 SGHRS, CDR2 YFSETQ. The length of the CDR3 is 13 residues. Looking up the rest from reference TRBV5-1 and TRBJ2-5 gives the full variable domain: KAGVTQTPRYLIKTRGQQVTLSCSPISGHRSVSWYQQTPGQGLQFLFEYFSETQRNKGNFPGRFSGRQFSNSRSEMNVSTLELGDSALYLCASTVQGKETQYFGPGTRLLVL.

The chain carries TRBV20-1 and TRBJ1-5, with 7 bases aligning to TRBD1. The CDR3 is made up of 17 amino acids. Per germline, CDR1 DFQATT and CDR2 SNEGSKA (reference sequence). J gave up 0 bases and V 1 base, and 9 bases lay outside the gene matches. CDR3 protein: CSARGSPRGISNQPQHF. Here the CDR3 DNA reads TGCAGTGCTAGAGGTTCCCCCAGGGGGATTAGCAATCAGCCCCAGCATTTT.

This clonotype was seen more than once but under ten times. J is TRBJ2-7 and V is TRBV21-1; whether TRBD1, the table's D call, matches the DNA was not checked. TRBV21-1 represents a pseudogene. The CDR3 runs to 19 residues. The CDR3 sequence is CASRLTTYARQASGGEQYV. The CDR3 DNA sequence: TGTGCCAGCAGGCTTACTACCTATGCCCGACAGGCCAGCGGGGGTGAGCAGTACGTC.

The sample holds a few counts of this clonotype. V gene TRBV20-1 combines with J gene TRBJ1-1, with D hard to call. The CDR3 sequence is 14 residues long. Looked up from germline, CDR1 is DFQATT and CDR2 is SNEGSKA (reference sequence). V lost 1 base to trimming and J lost 1 base, with 10 bases between them. CDR3 DNA sequence: TGCAGTGCTAGAGCCGGAACAGAGAACACTGAAGCTTTCTTT. Protein sequence: CSARAGTENTEAFF.

This chain links TRBV20-1 with TRBJ2-5; D is undetermined. With 3 bases removed from V and 5 bases from J, the gap between germline ends came to 7 bases. The CDR3 runs to 11 residues. Germline CDR1 reads DFQATT; CDR2 reads SNEGSKA (reference sequence). Here the CDR3 reads CSASNPETQYF. CDR3 DNA: TGCAGTGCTAGTAATCCCGAGACCCAGTACTTC.

The chain recombines TRBV5-1 with TRBJ1-2, with 9 bases matching TRBD1. Germline trimming cut 4 bases from V and 8 bases from J; bases unmatched to any gene: 12. CDR3 length equals 15 residues. Per the germline V gene, CDR1 is SGHRS and CDR2 is YFSETQ. The CDR3 DNA follows: TGCGCCAGCAGCCCGGAACAGGGGGCCGGGGGAGGCTACACCTTC. It is translated as CASSPEQGAGGGYTF.

This chain joins TRBV19 and TRBJ1-1, with a tentative D call TRBD1 (6 bases). V was shortened by 3 bases and J by 4 bases, with 9 bases between the two germline ends. The CDR3 totals 13 residues. Germline CDR1 LNHDA, CDR2 SQIVND (reference sequence). The DNA of the CDR3 is TGTGCCAGTAGTATTGGGGGCATCACTGAAGCTTTCTTT. Amino acids: CASSIGGITEAFF.

J is TRBJ1-2 and V is TRBV5-1; perhaps TRBD1 as D (5 bases). CDR3 length: 15 amino acids. Germline loops: CDR1 SGHRS, CDR2 YFSETQ. With 3 bases removed from V and 5 bases from J, the gap between germline ends came to 17 bases. Here the CDR3 reads CASSYTGTDPYGYTF. CDR3 in DNA: TGCGCCAGCAGCTACACCGGGACTGACCCTTATGGCTACACCTTC.

The chain is built from TRBV20-1 and TRBJ2-1, with D possibly matching TRBD1 (6 bases). V shed 8 bases and J shed 7 bases, with 15 bases lying between them. This CDR3 has 12 residues. CDR1 DFQATT and CDR2 SNEGSKA come from the germline V gene (reference sequence). CDR3 in amino acids: CSLLGAWNEQFF. For the CDR3, the DNA is TGCAGTCTTCTGGGGGCTTGGAATGAGCAGTTCTTC.

This clonotype was observed a few times. The genes are TRBV6-5 and TRBJ2-7; 7 nucleotides line up with TRBD1. The germline gives CDR1 MNHEY, CDR2 SVGAGI. There are 15 residues in the CDR3. J was trimmed by 2 bases and V by 7 bases; bases with no gene match: 11. CDR3 sequence (DNA): TGTGCCAGCACCGGACGGACAGGATCCCCCTACGAGCAGTACGTC. It codes for CASTGRTGSPYEQYV.

The rearrangement joins TRBV5-5 to TRBJ2-7; 8 bases align to TRBD1. Germline V gene sequence: CDR1 SGHKS, CDR2 YYEKEE (reference sequence). CDR3 length equals 12 residues. V was pared by 5 bases and J by 6 bases, with 4 bases of the junction left unmatched. The CDR3 reads CASSLTGVEQYF. DNA of the CDR3: TGTGCCAGCAGTTTGACAGGGGTCGAGCAGTACTTC.

The V gene is TRBV29-1, the J gene TRBJ2-5; TRBD1 is a possible D gene (6 bases). V was clipped by 4 bases and J by 2 bases, with 14 bases between them. The CDR3 is 14 residues long. From germline, CDR1 is SQVTM and CDR2 ANQGSEA. The CDR3 sequence: CSVGLVQGQETQYF. Here the CDR3 DNA reads TGCAGCGTTGGCCTGGTTCAGGGGCAAGAGACCCAGTACTTC.

This clonotype was observed a handful of times. The chain carries TRBV10-3 and TRBJ2-3, with D unclear. Germline V lookup: CDR1 ENHRY, CDR2 SYGVKD. Trimming stripped 7 bases from V and 0 bases from J, with 2 bases between. This CDR3 spans 11 amino acids. CDR3 sequence (DNA): TGTGCCATCACAAGCACAGATACGCAGTATTTT. Translated, it gives CAITSTDTQYF.

The J gene is TRBJ2-5, the V gene TRBV7-9; 9 positions match TRBD1. Trimming took 5 bases from V and 5 from J; bases not matched to a gene: 9. The CDR3 consists of 15 residues. Germline V lookup: CDR1 SEHNR, CDR2 FQNEAQ (reference sequence). The CDR3 nucleotides read TGTGCCAGCAGCAACCGGGACAGGGAACAGGAGACCCAGTACTTC. Its translation: CASSNRDREQETQYF.

The rearrangement joins TRBV30 to TRBJ1-1; D is unclear. Germline V lookup: CDR1 GTSNPN, CDR2 SVGIG (reference sequence). The V end lost 7 bases, the J end lost 7 bases, and 13 bases lay between the germline ends. This CDR3 spans 11 amino acids. CDR3 sequence reads: CASWEGNEAFF. For the CDR3, the DNA is TGTGCCTCCTGGGAAGGCAATGAAGCTTTCTTT.

This clonotype has at least ten counts. The V and J genes are TRBV7-9 and TRBJ2-5; tentative D call: TRBD1 (5 bases). The CDR3 consists of 14 residues. Germline CDR1 is SEHNR and CDR2 is FQNEAQ (reference sequence). V was pared by 2 bases and J by 5 bases, with 12 bases between. As DNA, the CDR3 is TGTGCCAGCAGCTTACAGGGTTTTGGGGAGACCCAGTACTTC. This encodes CASSLQGFGETQYF.

V usage is TRBV7-9 and J usage is TRBJ2-7; perhaps TRBD1 as D (5 bases). V was clipped by 3 bases and J by 3 bases, with 12 bases between them. CDR1 and CDR2 from the germline V gene are SEHNR and FQNEAQ (reference sequence). The CDR3 is made up of 14 amino acids. CDR3 region: CASSFAGLRYEQYF. CDR3 DNA: TGTGCCAGCAGCTTCGCAGGGTTACGCTACGAGCAGTACTTC.

This clonotype was detected a few times. The chain employs TRBV7-9 and TRBJ1-1, with 7 bases identical to TRBD1. Germline values: CDR1 SEHNR, CDR2 FQNEAQ (reference sequence). Trimming cost V 5 bases and J 4 bases; bases outside gene matches: 13. This CDR3 spans 16 amino acids. In DNA, the CDR3 is TGTGCCAGCAGCGTCAGACAGGGAATTCTTGGCACTGAAGCTTTCTTT. Its translation: CASSVRQGILGTEAFF. Using reference TRBV7-9 and TRBJ1-1 for the parts outside the CDR3, the full variable domain is DTGVSQNPRHKITKRGQNVTFRCDPISEHNRLYWYRQTLGQGPEFLTYFQNEAQLEKSRLLSDRFSAERPKGSFSTLEIQRTEQGDSAMYLCASSVRQGILGTEAFFGQGTRLTVV.

This clonotype was counted between two and nine times. This chain links TRBV27 with TRBJ2-5; unclear D gene. The V end was cut by 2 bases, the J end by 5 bases, with 18 bases between. CDR3 length: 16 residues. Germline CDR1 MNHEY, CDR2 SMNVEV (reference sequence). The CDR3 DNA sequence: TGTGCCAGCAGTTTAACGACGAACATCCCGGGTGAGACCCAGTACTTC. Translating gives CASSLTTNIPGETQYF.

This clonotype was observed a handful of times. The chain uses TRBV20-1 and TRBJ2-1; D possibly corresponds to TRBD1 (6 bases). The germline V gene encodes CDR1 DFQATT and CDR2 SNEGSKA (reference sequence). This CDR3 contains 13 residues. V lost 4 bases to trimming and J lost 9 bases, with 16 bases between them. CDR3: CSAIGTTWSEQFF. CDR3 DNA: TGCAGTGCTATCGGGACAACGTGGAGTGAGCAGTTCTTC.